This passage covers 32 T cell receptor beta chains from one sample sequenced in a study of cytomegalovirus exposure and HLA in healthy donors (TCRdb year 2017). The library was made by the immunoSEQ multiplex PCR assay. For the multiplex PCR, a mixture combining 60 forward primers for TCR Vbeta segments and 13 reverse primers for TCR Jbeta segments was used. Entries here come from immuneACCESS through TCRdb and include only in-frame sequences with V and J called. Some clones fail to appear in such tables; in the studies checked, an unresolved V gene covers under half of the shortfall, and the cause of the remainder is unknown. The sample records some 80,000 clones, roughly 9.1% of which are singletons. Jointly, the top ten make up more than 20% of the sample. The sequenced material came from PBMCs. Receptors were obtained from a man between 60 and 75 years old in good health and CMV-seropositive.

CDR3 region: CASSHLGGIKRDFEQYF. CDR3 DNA: TGCGCCAGCAGCCATCTCGGGGGGATCAAGCGGGATTTCGAGCAGTACTTC. This sequence joins TRBV4-1 and TRBJ2-7; the match to TRBD2 covers 7 bases. V lost 3 bases, J lost 6 bases, and 17 bases stayed unmatched. Germline-derived CDR1 and CDR2 are MGHRA and YSYEKL. The CDR3 has 17 residues.

For the CDR3, the DNA is TGTGCCAGCAGTTTAAGCGCAGGGACAGACTACGAGCAGTACTTC. Its protein is CASSLSAGTDYEQYF. The rearrangement links TRBV28 to TRBJ2-7, with TRBD1 matching 7 bases. Trimming cost V 2 bases and J 3 bases; bases outside gene matches: 7. Germline V gene lookup returns CDR1 MDHEN and CDR2 SYDVKM. The CDR3 loop spans 15 amino acids.

The CDR3 here is CSANIAREQFF. The CDR3 DNA sequence: TGCAGTGCTAATATAGCTCGTGAGCAGTTCTTC. The chain joins TRBV20-1 to TRBJ2-1; D uncertain. In germline, CDR1 is DFQATT, CDR2 SNEGSKA (reference sequence). This CDR3 contains 11 residues. V was pared by 4 bases and J by 9 bases, with 10 bases between.

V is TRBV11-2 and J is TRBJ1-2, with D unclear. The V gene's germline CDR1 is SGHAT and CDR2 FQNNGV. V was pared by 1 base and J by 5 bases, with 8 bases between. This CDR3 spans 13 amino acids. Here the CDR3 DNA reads TGTGCCAGCAGCTTAGGGGAGACATATGGCTACACCTTC. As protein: CASSLGETYGYTF.

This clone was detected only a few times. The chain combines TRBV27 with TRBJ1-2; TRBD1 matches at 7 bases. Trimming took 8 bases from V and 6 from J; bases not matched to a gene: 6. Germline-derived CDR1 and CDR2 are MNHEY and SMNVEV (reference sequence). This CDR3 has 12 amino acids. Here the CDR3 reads CASVGGADGYTF. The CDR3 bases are TGTGCCAGCGTAGGGGGCGCGGATGGCTACACCTTC.

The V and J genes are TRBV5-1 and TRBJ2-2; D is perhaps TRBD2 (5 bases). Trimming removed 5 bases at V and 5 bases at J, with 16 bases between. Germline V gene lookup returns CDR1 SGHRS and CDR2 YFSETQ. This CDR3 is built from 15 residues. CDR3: CASSHAEVGTGELFF. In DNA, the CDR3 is TGCGCCAGCAGTCACGCGGAGGTGGGAACCGGGGAGCTGTTTTTT.

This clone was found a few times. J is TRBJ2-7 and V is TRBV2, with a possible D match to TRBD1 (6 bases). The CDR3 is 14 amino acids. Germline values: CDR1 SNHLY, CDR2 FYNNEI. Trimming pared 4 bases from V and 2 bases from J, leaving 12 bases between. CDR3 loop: CASSVRDTPYEQYV. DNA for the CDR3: TGTGCCAGCAGTGTCAGGGACACCCCCTACGAGCAGTACGTC.

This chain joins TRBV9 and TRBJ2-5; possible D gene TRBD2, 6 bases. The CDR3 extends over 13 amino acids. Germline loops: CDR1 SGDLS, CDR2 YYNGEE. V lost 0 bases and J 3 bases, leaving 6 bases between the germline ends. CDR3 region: CASSVAGEETQYF. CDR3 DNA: TGTGCCAGCAGCGTAGCGGGGGAAGAGACCCAGTACTTC.

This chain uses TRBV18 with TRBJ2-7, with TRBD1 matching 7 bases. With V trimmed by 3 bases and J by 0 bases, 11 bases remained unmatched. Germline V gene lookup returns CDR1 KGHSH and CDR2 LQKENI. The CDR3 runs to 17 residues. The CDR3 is CASSPYPSDRPSYEQYV. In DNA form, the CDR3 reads TGTGCCAGCTCACCTTATCCATCGGACAGGCCCTCCTACGAGCAGTACGTC.

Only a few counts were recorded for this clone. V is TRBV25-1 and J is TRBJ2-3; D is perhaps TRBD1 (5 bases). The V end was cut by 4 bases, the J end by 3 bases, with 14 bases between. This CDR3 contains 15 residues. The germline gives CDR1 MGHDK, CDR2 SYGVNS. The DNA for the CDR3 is TGTGCCAGCAGTGGGCCCCGGAAGGGGACAGATACGCAGTATTTT. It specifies CASSGPRKGTDTQYF.

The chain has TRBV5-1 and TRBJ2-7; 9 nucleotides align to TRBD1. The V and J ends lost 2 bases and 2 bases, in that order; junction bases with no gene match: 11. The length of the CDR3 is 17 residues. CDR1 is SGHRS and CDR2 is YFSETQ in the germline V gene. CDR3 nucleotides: TGCGCCAGCAGCTTAAATCTGCCGGGACAGGGAACCTACGAGCAGTACTTC. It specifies CASSLNLPGQGTYEQYF.

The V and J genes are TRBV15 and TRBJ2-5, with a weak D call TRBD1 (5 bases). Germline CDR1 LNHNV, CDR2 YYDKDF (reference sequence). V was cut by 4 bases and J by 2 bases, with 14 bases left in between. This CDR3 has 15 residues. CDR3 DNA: TGTGCCACCAGCAAAGGGGCGGACCGTCAAGAGACCCAGTACTTC. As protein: CATSKGADRQETQYF. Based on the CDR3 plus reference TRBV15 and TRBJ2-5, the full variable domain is DAMVIQNPRYQVTQFGKPVTLSCSQTLNHNVMYWYQQKSSQAPKLLFHYYDKDFNNEADTPDNFQSRRPNTSFCFLDIRSPGLGDTAMYLCATSKGADRQETQYFGPGTRLLVL.

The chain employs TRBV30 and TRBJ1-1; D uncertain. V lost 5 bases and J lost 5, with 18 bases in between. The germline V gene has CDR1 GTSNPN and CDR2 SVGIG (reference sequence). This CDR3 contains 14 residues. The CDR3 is CAWHPGGRVTEAFF. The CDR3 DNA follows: TGTGCCTGGCACCCAGGTGGGAGGGTAACTGAAGCTTTCTTT. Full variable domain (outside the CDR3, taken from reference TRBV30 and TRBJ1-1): SQTIHQWPATLVQPVGSPLSLECTVEGTSNPNLYWYRQAAGRGLQLLFYSVGIGQISSEVPQNLSASRPQDRQFILSSKKLLLSDSGFYLCAWHPGGRVTEAFFGQGTRLTVV.

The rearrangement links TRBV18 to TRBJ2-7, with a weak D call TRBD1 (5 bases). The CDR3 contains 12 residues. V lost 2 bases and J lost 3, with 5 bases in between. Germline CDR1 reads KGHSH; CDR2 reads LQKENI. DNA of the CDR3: TGTGCCAGCTCACCAGACAGCTACGAGCAGTACTTC. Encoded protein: CASSPDSYEQYF. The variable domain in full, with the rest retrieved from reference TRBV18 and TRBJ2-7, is NAGVMQNPRHLVRRRGQEARLRCSPMKGHSHVYWYRQLPEEGLKFMVYLQKENIIDESGMPKERFSAEFPKEGPSILRIQQVVRGDSAAYFCASSPDSYEQYFGPGTRLTVT.

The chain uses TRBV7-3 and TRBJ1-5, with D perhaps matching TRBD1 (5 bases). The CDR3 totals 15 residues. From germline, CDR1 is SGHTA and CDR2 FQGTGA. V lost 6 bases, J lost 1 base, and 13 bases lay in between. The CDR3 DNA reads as TGTGCCAGCAGGAGTCCGGGACTGAGCAATCAGCCCCAGCATTTT. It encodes CASRSPGLSNQPQHF.

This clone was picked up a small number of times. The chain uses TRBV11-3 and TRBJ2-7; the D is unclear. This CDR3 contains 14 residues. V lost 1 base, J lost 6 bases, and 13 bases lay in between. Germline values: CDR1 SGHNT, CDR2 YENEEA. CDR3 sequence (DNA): TGTGCCAGCAGCTTAGGGGCCAGCCTGTCCGAGCAGTACTTC. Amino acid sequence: CASSLGASLSEQYF.

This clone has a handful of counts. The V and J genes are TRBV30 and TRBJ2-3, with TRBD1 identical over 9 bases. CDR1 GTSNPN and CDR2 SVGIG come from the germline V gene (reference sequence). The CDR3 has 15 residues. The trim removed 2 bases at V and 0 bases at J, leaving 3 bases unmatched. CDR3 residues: CAWSKGTGSTDTQYF. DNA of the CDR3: TGTGCCTGGAGTAAAGGGACAGGGAGCACAGATACGCAGTATTTT.

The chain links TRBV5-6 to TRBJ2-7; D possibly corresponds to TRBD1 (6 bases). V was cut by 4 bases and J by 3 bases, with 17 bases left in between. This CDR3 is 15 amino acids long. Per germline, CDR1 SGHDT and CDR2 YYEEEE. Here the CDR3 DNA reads TGTGCCAGCAGCACCCGGGACACTCTGGTCTACGAGCAGTACTTC. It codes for CASSTRDTLVYEQYF.

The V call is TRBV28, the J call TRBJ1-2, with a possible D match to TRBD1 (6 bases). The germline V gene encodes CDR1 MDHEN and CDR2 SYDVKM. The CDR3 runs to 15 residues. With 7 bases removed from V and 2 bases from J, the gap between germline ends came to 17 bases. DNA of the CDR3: TGTGCCAGCAACGACCCCAGGGGCCTGAACTATGGCTACACCTTC. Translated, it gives CASNDPRGLNYGYTF.

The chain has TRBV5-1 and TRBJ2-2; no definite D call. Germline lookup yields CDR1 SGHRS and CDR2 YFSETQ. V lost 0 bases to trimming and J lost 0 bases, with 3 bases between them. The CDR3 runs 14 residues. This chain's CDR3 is CASSLDTNTGELFF. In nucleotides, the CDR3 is TGCGCCAGCAGCTTGGACACGAACACCGGGGAGCTGTTTTTT.

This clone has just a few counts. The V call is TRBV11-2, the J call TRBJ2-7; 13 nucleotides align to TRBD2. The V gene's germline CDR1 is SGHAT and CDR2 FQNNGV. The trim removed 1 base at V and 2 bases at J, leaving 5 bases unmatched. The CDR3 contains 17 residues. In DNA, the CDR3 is TGTGCCAGCAGCTTAGGGCGACTAGCGGGGGGCGCCTACGAGCAGTACGTC. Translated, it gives CASSLGRLAGGAYEQYV.

The CDR3, as DNA: TGTGCCACCGCAGGTAACTTCTATGGCTACACCTTC. As protein: CATAGNFYGYTF. The rearrangement uses TRBV28 and TRBJ1-2; D gene ambiguous. This CDR3 has 12 amino acids. Germline assignment: CDR1 MDHEN and CDR2 SYDVKM. V was clipped by 10 bases and J by 4 bases, with 13 bases between them.

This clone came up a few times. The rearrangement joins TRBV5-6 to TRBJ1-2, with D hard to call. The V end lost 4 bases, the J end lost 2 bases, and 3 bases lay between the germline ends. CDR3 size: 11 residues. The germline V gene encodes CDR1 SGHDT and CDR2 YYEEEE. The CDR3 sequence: CASSVNYGYTF. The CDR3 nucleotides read TGTGCCAGCAGCGTAAACTATGGCTACACCTTC.

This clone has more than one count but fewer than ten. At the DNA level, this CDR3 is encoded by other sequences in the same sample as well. CDR3 protein: CASSFGTSSYEQYV. The CDR3 DNA is TGTGCCAGCAGTTTTGGGACATCCTCCTACGAGCAGTACGTC. The chain couples TRBV28 to TRBJ2-7; D possibly corresponds to TRBD1 (6 bases). The CDR3 length is 14 residues. The germline gives CDR1 MDHEN, CDR2 SYDVKM. V was cut by 3 bases and J by 0 bases, with 9 bases left in between.

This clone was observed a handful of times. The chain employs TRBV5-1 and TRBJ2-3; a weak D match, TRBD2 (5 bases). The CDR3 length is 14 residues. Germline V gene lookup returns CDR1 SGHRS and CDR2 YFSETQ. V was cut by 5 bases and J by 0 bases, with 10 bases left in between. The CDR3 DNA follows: TGCGCCAGCAGGGGTAGCGTAAGCACAGATACGCAGTATTTT. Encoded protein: CASRGSVSTDTQYF.

CDR3 in amino acids: CASSDVAGALDEQFF. The CDR3, as DNA: TGTGCCAGCAGTGATGTAGCGGGAGCCTTAGATGAGCAGTTCTTC. The chain is built from TRBV2 and TRBJ2-1; TRBD2 agrees at 9 bases. Germline V CDR1 and CDR2: SNHLY, FYNNEI. With 3 bases clipped from V and 8 bases from J, the junction kept 8 bases outside the gene matches. This CDR3 region has 15 residues.

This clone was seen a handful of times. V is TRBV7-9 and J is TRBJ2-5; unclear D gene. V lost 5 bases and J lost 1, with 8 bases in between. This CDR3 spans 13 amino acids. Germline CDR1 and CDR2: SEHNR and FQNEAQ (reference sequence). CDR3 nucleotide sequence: TGTGCCAGCAGCGGGCAGCCCCAAGAGACCCAGTACTTC. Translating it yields CASSGQPQETQYF.

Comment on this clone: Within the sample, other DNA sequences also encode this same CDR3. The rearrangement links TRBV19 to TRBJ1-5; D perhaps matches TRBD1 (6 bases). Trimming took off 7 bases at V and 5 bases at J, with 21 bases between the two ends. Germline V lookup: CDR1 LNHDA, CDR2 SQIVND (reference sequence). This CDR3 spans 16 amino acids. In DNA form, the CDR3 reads TGTGCCAGTAACCGGCGGGGGGCCGGAGGGGATCAGCCCCAGCATTTT. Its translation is CASNRRGAGGDQPQHF.

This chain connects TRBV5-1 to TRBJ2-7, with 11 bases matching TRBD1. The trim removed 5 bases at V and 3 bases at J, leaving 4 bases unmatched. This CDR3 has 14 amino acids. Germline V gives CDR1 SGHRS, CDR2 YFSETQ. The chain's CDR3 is CASSTGTGGYEQYF. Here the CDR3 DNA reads TGCGCCAGCAGTACCGGGACAGGGGGCTACGAGCAGTACTTC.

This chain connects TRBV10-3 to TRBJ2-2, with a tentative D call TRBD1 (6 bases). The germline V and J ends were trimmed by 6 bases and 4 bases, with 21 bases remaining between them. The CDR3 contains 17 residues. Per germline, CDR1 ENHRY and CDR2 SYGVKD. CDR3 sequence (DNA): TGTGCCATCAGCGACAATTCGGACAGTGGGAGCACCGGGGAGCTGTTTTTT. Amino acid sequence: CAISDNSDSGSTGELFF.

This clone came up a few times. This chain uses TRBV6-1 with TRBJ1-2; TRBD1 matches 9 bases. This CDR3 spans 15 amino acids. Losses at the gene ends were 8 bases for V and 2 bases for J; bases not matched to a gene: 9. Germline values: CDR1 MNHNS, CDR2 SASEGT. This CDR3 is CASGGGTGLNYGYTF. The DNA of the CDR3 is TGTGCCAGCGGGGGTGGGACAGGGTTGAACTATGGCTACACCTTC.

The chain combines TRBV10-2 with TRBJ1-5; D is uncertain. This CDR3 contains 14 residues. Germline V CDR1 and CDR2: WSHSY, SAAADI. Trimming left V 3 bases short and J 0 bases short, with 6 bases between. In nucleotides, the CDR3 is TGCGCCAGCAGTGATGGCCTTAGCAATCAGCCCCAGCATTTT. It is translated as CASSDGLSNQPQHF.